These T cell receptor beta chains were read from a single sample in a study of CD8+CD57+ T cells in acquired aplastic anemia. TCRdb used MiXCR to reprocess the reads, holding one entry per CDR3 protein. The data hold about 180,000 distinct CDR3 sequences, with around 63% observed a single time. The sample comprised sorted CD4+, CD8+, or CD8+CD57+ T cells (not recorded which) from PBMCs. These receptors came from a human donor with aplastic anemia. CDR3s leave out the opening cysteine and the closing phenylalanine or tryptophan.

TRBV7-7	ASSQDPGANVLT
TRBV12-3/TRBV12-4	ASSFLGTGNGYT
TRBV25-1	ASSDSDRGADTQY
TRBV2	ASREPGQGLEKLF
TRBV7-2	ASSLADTYEQY
TRBV20-1	SATLLGASNQPQH
TRBV20-1	SALGLAPDTQY
TRBV24-1	ATSDLSGEQY
TRBV24-1	ATSSGFGTGELF
TRBV27	ASSLLRDRVGQPQH
TRBV20-1	SAWRLAGQETQY
TRBV20-1	SFFRDEQY
TRBV7-6	ASSHPRAGGLPDTQY
TRBV10-2	ASKDRGSVNTEAF
TRBV10-3	AITRQGLAGGEQY
TRBV7-9	ASSPRGSSNQPQH
TRBV25-1	ASSVNTEAF
TRBV19	ASSTLLGATFYNEQF
TRBV7-9	AGSLTLDGEQF
TRBV7-9	ASSPLGAEAH
TRBV24-1	ATRAGGDQPQH